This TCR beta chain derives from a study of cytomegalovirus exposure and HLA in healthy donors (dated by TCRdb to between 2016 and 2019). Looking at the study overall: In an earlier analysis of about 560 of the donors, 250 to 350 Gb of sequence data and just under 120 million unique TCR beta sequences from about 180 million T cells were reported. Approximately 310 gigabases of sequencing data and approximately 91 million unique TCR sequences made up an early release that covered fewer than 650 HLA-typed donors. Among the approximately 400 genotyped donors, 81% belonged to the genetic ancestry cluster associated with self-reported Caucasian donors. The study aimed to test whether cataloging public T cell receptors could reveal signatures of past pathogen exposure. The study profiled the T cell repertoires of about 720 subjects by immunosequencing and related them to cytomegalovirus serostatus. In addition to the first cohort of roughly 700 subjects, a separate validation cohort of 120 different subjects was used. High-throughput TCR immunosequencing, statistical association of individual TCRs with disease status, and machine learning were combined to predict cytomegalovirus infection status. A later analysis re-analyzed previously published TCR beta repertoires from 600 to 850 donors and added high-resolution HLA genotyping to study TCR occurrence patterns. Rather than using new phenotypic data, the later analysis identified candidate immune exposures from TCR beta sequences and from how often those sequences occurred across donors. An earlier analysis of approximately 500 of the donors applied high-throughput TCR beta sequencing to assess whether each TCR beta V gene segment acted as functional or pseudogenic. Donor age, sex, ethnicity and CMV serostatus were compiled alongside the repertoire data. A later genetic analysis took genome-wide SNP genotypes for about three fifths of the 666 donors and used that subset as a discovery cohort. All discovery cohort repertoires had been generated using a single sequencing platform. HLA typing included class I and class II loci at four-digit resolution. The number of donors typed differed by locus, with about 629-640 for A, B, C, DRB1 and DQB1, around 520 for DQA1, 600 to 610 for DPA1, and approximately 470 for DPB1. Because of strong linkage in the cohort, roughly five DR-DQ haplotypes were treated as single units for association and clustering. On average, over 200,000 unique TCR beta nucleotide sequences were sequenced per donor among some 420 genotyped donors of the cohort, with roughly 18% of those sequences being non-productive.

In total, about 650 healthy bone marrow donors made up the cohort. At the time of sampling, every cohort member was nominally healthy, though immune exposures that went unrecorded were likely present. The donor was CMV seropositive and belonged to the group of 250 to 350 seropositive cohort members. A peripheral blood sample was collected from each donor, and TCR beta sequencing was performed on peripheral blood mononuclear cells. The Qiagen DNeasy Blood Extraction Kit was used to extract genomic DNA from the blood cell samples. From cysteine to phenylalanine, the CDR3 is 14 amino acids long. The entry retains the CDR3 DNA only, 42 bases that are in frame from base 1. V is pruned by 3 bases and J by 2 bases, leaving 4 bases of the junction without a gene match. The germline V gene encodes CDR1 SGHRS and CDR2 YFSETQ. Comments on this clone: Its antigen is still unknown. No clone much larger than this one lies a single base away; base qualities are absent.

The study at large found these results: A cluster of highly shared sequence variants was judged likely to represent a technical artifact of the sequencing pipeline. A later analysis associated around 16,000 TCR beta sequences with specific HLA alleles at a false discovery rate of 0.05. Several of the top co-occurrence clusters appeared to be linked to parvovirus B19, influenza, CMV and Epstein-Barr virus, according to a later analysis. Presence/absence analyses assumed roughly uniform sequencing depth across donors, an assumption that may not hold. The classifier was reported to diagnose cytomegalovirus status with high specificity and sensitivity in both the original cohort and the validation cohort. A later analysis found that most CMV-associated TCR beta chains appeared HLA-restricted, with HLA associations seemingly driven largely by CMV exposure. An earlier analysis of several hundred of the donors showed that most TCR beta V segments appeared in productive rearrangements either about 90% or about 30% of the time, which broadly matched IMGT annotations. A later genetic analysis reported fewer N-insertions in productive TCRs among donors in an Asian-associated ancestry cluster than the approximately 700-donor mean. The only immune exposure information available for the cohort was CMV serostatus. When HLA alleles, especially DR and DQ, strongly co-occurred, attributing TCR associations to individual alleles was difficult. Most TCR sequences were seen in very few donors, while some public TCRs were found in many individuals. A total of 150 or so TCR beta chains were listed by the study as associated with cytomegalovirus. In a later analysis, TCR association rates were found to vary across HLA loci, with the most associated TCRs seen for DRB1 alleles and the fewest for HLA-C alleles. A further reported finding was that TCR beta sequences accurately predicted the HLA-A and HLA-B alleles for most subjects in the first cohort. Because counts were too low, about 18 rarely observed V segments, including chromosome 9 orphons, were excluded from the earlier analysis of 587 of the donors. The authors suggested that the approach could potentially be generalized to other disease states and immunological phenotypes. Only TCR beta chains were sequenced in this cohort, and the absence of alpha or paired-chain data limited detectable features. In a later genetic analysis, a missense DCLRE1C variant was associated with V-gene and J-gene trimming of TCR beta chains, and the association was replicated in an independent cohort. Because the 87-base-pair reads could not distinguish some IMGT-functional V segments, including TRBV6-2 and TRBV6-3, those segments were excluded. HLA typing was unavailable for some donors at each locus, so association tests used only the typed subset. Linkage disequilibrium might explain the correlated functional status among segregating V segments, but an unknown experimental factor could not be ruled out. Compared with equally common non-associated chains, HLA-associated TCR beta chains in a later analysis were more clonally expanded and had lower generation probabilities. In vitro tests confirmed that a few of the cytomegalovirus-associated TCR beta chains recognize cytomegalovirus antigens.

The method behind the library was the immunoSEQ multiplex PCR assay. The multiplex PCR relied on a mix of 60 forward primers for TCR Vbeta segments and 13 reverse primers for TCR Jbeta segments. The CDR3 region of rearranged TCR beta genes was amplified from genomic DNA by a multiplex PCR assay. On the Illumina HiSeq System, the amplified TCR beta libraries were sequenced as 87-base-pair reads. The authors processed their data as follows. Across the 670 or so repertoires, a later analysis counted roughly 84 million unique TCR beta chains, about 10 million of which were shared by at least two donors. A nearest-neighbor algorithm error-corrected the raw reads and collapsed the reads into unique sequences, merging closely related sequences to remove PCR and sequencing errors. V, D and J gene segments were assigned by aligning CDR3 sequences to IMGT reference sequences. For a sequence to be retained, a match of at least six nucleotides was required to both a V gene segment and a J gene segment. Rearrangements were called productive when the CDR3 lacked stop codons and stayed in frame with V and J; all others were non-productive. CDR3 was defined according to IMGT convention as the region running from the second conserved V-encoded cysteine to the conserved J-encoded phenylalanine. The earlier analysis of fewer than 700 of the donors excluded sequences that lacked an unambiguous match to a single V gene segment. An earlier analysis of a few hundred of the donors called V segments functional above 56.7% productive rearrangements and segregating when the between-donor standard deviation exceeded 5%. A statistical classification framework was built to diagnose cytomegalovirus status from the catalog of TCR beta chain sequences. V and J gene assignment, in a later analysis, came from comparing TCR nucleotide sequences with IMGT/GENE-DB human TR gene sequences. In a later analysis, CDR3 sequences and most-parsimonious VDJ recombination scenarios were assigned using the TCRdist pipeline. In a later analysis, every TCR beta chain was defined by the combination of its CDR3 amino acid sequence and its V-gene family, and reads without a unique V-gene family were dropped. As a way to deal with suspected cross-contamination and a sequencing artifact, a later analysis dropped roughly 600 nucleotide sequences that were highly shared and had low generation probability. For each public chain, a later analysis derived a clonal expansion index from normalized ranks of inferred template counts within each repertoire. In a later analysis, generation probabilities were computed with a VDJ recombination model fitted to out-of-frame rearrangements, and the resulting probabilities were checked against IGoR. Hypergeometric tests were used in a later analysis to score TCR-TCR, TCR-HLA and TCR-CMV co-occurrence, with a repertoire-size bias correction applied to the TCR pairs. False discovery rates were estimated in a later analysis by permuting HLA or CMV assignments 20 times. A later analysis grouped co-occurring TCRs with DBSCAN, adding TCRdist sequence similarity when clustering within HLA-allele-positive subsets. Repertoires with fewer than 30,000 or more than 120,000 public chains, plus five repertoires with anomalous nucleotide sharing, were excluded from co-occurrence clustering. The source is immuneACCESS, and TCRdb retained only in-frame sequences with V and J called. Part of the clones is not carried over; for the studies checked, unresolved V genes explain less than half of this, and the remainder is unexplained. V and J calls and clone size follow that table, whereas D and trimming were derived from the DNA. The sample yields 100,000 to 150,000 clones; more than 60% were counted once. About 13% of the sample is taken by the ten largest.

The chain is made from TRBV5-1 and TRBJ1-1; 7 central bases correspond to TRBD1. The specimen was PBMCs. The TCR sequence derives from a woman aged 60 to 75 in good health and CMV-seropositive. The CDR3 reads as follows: CASSSGQRNTEAFF. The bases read TGCGCCAGCAGCTCGGGACAGAGAAACACTGAAGCTTTCTTT.